This T cell receptor beta chain comes out of a study of cytomegalovirus exposure and HLA in healthy donors. The germline V and J ends were trimmed by 0 bases and 7 bases, with 7 bases remaining between them. This CDR3 is 13 amino acids long. Looked up from germline, CDR1 is SGHVS and CDR2 is FQNEAQ. In the PCR, 60 Vbeta and 13 Jbeta primers were used. Assay used: immunoSEQ multiplex PCR; TCRdb lists only in-frame clones, some missing. The sample consists of 130,000 to 150,000 clones, around 73% of them appearing once. This clone was recorded a few times. The donors (healthy individuals) were bone marrow donors.

What was sequenced was PBMCs. The chain employs TRBV7-8 and TRBJ2-1; no clear D gene. This sequence originates from a woman aged 18-30 years in good health and CMV-seronegative. CDR3 DNA sequence: TGTGCCAGCAGCTTAGCGTCTAAGAATGAGCAGTTCTTC. Translating it yields CASSLASKNEQFF.